Given below is one TCR beta chain in context. There is no known antigen for this receptor. No much larger clonotype is one base removed from it; base qualities were not supplied. This sample's treatment or condition label indicates: in vitro stimulation with specific CMV peptide epitopes to enrich CMV-specific T cells. Sequencing was carried out with an Illumina HiSeq 1500. In-frame beta chains were kept once TCRdb had trimmed the public reads at Q25 with fastp and called clones with MiXCR. A single entry per CDR3 protein holds the most common genes and DNA from its merged rows. Counted in this sample were around 430,000 distinct CDR3 sequences; about 39% of them appeared once. Approximately 40% of the sample is in the top ten clones. The sample comes from a study of T cell repertoires in cytomegalovirus infection (dated by TCRdb to 2018 to 2020). Regarding the study in general: Recently identified HLA-C-restricted CMV epitopes, whose presentation resists viral immunomodulation, were targeted by peptide stimulations together with well-studied HLA-B-restricted epitopes. Donor HLA type was relevant to the analysis, as public TCR beta signatures indicated carriage of CMV infection together with the matching HLA type.

V and J lose 4 bases and 5 bases, and a span of 15 bases separates them. The CDR3 starts with the cysteine, ends with the phenylalanine, and has 15 residues. Just CDR3 DNA is preserved here, 45 bases in frame from base 1. The germline V gene provides CDR1 KGHDR and CDR2 SFDVKD. Overall study results and their limits: The ex vivo response was dominated by HLA-C-restricted CMV-specific TCR beta clonotypes, and the single most frequent clonotype in two of eight donors was supplied by these HLA-C-restricted clonotypes. In both this cohort and an independent roughly 350-donor cohort, the cumulative frequency of public TCR beta family members distinguished carriers of CMV infection plus the relevant HLA type.

This clonotype originated in a human donor in good health (CMV status not recorded). Some clones in this sample may be carry-over from other donors' samples. Sequences were derived from cultured PBMCs, sampled from culture after CMV antigen stimulation. This chain joins TRBV24-1 to TRBJ2-3; tentative D gene TRBD1, with 6 bases matching. The CDR3 amino acid sequence is: CATSDQNRVGDTQYF. The DNA is TGTGCCACCAGTGACCAGAACAGGGTGGGAGATACGCAGTATTTT.